The 11 T cell receptor beta chains given below trace back to one sample, sequenced in a study of shared clonotypes between healthy human individuals. The assay was immunoSEQ multiplex PCR, and TCRdb's table has in-frame clones only and misses some. The sample records about 980,000 clones, around 80% being singletons. Sequenced input: memory CD4+ T cells sorted from blood. Stated subset: CD45RA-negative fraction. The receptors were gathered from a young man in good health.

The chain recombines TRBV6-5 with TRBJ2-5; TRBD2 matches 7 bases. The germline V gene has CDR1 MNHEY and CDR2 SVGAGI. The CDR3 is 14 amino acids. The V segment lost 1 base and the J segment 5 bases; nucleotides outside the gene matches: 4. CDR3 loop: CASSYWVGGETQYF. DNA of the CDR3: TGTGCCAGCAGTTACTGGGTGGGGGGGGAGACCCAGTACTTC.

The rearrangement uses TRBV19 and TRBJ1-3; 7 bases are a match to TRBD1. The CDR3 runs to 17 residues. V was clipped by 4 bases and J by 0 bases; unmatched bases: 9. Per the germline V gene, CDR1 is LNHDA and CDR2 is SQIVND (reference sequence). The CDR3 DNA sequence: TGTGCCAGTAGTAGCCTCCTCCAGGGGGTCTCTGGAAACACCATATATTTT. As protein: CASSSLLQGVSGNTIYF.

The chain is built from TRBV10-3 and TRBJ2-2, with D perhaps TRBD2 (6 bases). Per germline, CDR1 ENHRY and CDR2 SYGVKD. CDR3 length equals 18 residues. V was pared by 0 bases and J by 0 bases, with 14 bases between. The CDR3: CAISESVVGGSNTGELFF. The CDR3 DNA reads as TGTGCCATCAGTGAGTCGGTAGTGGGAGGTTCGAACACCGGGGAGCTGTTTTTT.

The chain employs TRBV18 and TRBJ1-1, with TRBD1 matching over 7 bases. J gave up 2 bases and V 1 base, and 4 bases lay outside the gene matches. The germline V gene encodes CDR1 KGHSH and CDR2 LQKENI. This CDR3 spans 15 amino acids. DNA for the CDR3: TGTGCCAGCTCACCACGGAGGGGGCGCAACACTGAAGCTTTCTTT. It specifies CASSPRRGRNTEAFF.

About this clone itself: Other nucleotide sequences in the sample specify the same CDR3. The chain uses TRBV7-2 and TRBJ2-7; D ambiguous. Trimming removed 1 base at V and 0 bases at J, with 10 bases between. Germline CDR1 reads SGHTA; CDR2 reads FQGNSA. CDR3 length equals 15 residues. CDR3 protein: CASSLGRGSSYEQYF. In DNA, the CDR3 is TGTGCCAGCAGCTTAGGTCGCGGTAGCTCCTACGAGCAGTACTTC.

Points on this clone: This may stem from a read error, because a much larger clone lies one nucleotide away. V is TRBV6-1 and J is TRBJ1-2; 8 nucleotides match TRBD1. J lost 6 bases, V lost 4 bases, and 4 bases had no gene match. The CDR3 is made up of 13 amino acids. Germline V CDR1 and CDR2: MNHNS, SASEGT. CDR3 in DNA: TGTGCCAGCAGTGGACAGGGGACTGATGGCTACACCTTC. Its protein product is CASSGQGTDGYTF.

As for this clone: Other DNA variants within this sample encode the same CDR3. This chain links TRBV19 with TRBJ2-7; TRBD1 matches at 8 bases. With 6 bases clipped from V and 2 bases from J, the junction kept 6 bases outside the gene matches. Germline CDR1 LNHDA, CDR2 SQIVND (reference sequence). The CDR3 is 14 residues long. This CDR3 reads CASRPGTGPYEQYF. CDR3 DNA: TGTGCCAGTAGGCCCGGGACAGGCCCCTACGAGCAGTACTTC.

The rearrangement joins TRBV5-5 to TRBJ1-2; 7 bases agree with TRBD1. This CDR3 region has 14 residues. V shed 2 bases, J shed 4 bases, and the junction held 5 bases outside the gene matches. The germline V gene encodes CDR1 SGHKS and CDR2 YYEKEE (reference sequence). The CDR3 sequence: CASSFDRDPYGYTF. In DNA, the CDR3 is TGTGCCAGCAGCTTCGACAGGGATCCCTATGGCTACACCTTC.

The V gene is TRBV10-3, the J gene TRBJ2-5; TRBD2 aligns across 12 bases. The junction had 9 bases not matched to a gene; V was cut back by 8 bases and J by 11 bases. Germline CDR1 reads ENHRY; CDR2 reads SYGVKD. The CDR3 runs 13 residues. CDR3 protein: CAIASGREVEQYF. CDR3 sequence (DNA): TGTGCCATCGCTAGCGGGAGGGAAGTTGAGCAGTACTTC.

This clone came up once. The chain combines TRBV28 with TRBJ2-3; 11 bases align to TRBD2. From germline, CDR1 is MDHEN and CDR2 SYDVKM. The CDR3 runs to 17 residues. V dropped 5 bases and J dropped 3; count of bases not matched to a gene: 10. This CDR3 is CASSLLSGRGRTDTQYF. The CDR3, as DNA: TGTGCCAGCAGTCTCCTTAGCGGGAGGGGTAGGACAGATACGCAGTATTTT.

This sequence joins TRBV5-1 and TRBJ2-1; D remains unclear. Germline CDR1 reads SGHRS; CDR2 reads YFSETQ. V was clipped by 3 bases and J by 8 bases, with 12 bases between them. The length of the CDR3 is 13 residues. The CDR3 DNA reads TGCGCCAGCAGCTCCCTAGTAGGGCATGAGCAGTTCTTC. Protein: CASSSLVGHEQFF.